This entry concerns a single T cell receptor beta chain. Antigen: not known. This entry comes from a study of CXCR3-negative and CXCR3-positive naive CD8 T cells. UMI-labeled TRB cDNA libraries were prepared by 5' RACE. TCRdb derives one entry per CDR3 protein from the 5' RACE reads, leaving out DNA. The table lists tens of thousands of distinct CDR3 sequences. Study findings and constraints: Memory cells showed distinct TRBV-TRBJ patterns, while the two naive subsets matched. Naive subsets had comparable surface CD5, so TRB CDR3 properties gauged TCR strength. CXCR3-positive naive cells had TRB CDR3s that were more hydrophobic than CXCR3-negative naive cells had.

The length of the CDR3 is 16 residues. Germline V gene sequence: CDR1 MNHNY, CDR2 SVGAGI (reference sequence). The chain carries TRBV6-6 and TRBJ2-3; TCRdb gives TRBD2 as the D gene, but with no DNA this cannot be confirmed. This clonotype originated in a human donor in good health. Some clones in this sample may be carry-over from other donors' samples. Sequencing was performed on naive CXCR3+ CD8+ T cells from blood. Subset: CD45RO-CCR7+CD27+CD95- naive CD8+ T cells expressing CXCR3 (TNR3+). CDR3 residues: CASRDSLIGSPDTQYF.